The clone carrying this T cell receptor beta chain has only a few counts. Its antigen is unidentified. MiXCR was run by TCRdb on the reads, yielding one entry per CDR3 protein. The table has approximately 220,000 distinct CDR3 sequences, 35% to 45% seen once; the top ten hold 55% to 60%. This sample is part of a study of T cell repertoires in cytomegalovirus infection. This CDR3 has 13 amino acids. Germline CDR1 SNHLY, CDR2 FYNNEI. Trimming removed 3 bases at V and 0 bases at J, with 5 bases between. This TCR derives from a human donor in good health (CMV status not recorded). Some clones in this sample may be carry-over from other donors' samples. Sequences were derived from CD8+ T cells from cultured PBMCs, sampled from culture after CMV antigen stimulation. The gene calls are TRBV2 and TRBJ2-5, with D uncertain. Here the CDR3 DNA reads TGTGCCAGCAGTGATATCTACCAAGAGACCCAGTACTTC. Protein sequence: CASSDIYQETQYF.